The rows below give T cell receptor beta chains drawn from one sample of a study of cytomegalovirus exposure and HLA in healthy donors. Profiling relied on immunoSEQ multiplex PCR, and the TCRdb table lists in-frame clones only, not all of them. The sample yields 150,000 to 200,000 clones, around two thirds seen once. The material sequenced was PBMCs. These receptors were taken from a young man in good health and CMV-seropositive. The CDR3 runs from the conserved cysteine through the conserved F or W. A D gene is named only where the DNA matches it firmly. Only some rows state a clone size, as once, few, many or a class for expanded clones.

j_gene: TRBJ1-2
v_gene: TRBV5-1
d_gene: TRBD1
abundance: .
CDR3aa: CASSWEGQGRYTF
CDR3nt: TGCGCCAGCAGCTGGGAAGGACAGGGCCGCTACACCTTC

j_gene: TRBJ1-2
v_gene: TRBV5-5
d_gene: TRBD1
abundance: .
CDR3aa: CASSLGQGSNENYGYTF
CDR3nt: TGTGCCAGCAGCTTGGGACAGGGGTCCAATGAAAACTATGGCTACACCTTC

j_gene: TRBJ2-7
v_gene: TRBV7-9
d_gene: TRBD1
abundance: .
CDR3aa: CASSQDRDSYEQYF
CDR3nt: TGTGCCAGCAGCCAGGACAGGGACTCCTACGAGCAGTACTTC

j_gene: TRBJ2-1
v_gene: TRBV11-2
d_gene: TRBD2
abundance: .
CDR3aa: CASSYSMAGAGDEYEQFF
CDR3nt: TGTGCCAGCAGTTATAGTATGGCGGGAGCGGGAGATGAGTATGAGCAGTTCTTC

j_gene: TRBJ1-1
v_gene: TRBV28
d_gene: .
abundance: once
CDR3aa: CASSIQMGGTEAFF
CDR3nt: TGTGCCAGCAGTATCCAGATGGGGGGGACTGAAGCTTTCTTT

j_gene: TRBJ2-3
v_gene: TRBV10-1
d_gene: TRBD2
abundance: few
CDR3aa: CASSERASGPTDTQYF
CDR3nt: TGCGCCAGCAGTGAAAGGGCTAGCGGGCCCACAGATACGCAGTATTTT

j_gene: TRBJ2-7
v_gene: TRBV2
d_gene: .
abundance: .
CDR3aa: CASSEDGSLEQYF
CDR3nt: TGTGCCAGCAGTGAGGACGGGAGTTTGGAGCAGTACTTC

j_gene: TRBJ1-2
v_gene: TRBV5-1
d_gene: .
abundance: .
CDR3aa: CASSLDYEPPLTF
CDR3nt: TGCGCCAGCAGCTTGGATTATGAGCCGCCGTTAACCTTC

j_gene: TRBJ1-1
v_gene: TRBV27
d_gene: .
abundance: once
CDR3aa: CASSPQGPEAFF
CDR3nt: TGTGCCAGCAGTCCCCAGGGGCCAGAAGCTTTCTTT

j_gene: TRBJ2-7
v_gene: TRBV7-8
d_gene: .
abundance: .
CDR3aa: CASSFLDRFLDF
CDR3nt: TGTGCCAGCAGCTTCCTCGACAGGTTCTTGGACTTC

j_gene: TRBJ2-1
v_gene: TRBV10-3
d_gene: .
abundance: .
CDR3aa: CAISESYGFSETYNEQFF
CDR3nt: TGTGCCATCAGTGAGTCTTATGGGTTTAGCGAAACCTACAATGAGCAGTTCTTC

j_gene: TRBJ2-1
v_gene: TRBV10-3
d_gene: .
abundance: few
CDR3aa: CAISGGLGHNEQFF
CDR3nt: TGTGCCATCAGCGGCGGGTTGGGCCACAATGAGCAGTTCTTC

j_gene: TRBJ2-1
v_gene: TRBV5-4
d_gene: .
abundance: .
CDR3aa: CASSFIGARGNEQFF
CDR3nt: TGTGCCAGCAGCTTTATTGGCGCCAGGGGCAATGAGCAGTTCTTC

j_gene: TRBJ1-5
v_gene: TRBV28
d_gene: .
abundance: .
CDR3aa: CASSYPRVTSQGPQHF
CDR3nt: TGTGCCAGCAGTTATCCCAGGGTAACCTCGCAAGGGCCCCAGCATTTT

j_gene: TRBJ2-3
v_gene: TRBV9
d_gene: TRBD2
abundance: .
CDR3aa: CASSVTSGEVPDTQYF
CDR3nt: TGTGCCAGCAGCGTCACTAGCGGAGAGGTTCCAGATACGCAGTATTTT

j_gene: TRBJ1-1
v_gene: TRBV9
d_gene: .
abundance: .
CDR3aa: CASSVGGVKGSEASF
CDR3nt: TGTGCCAGCAGCGTAGGGGGGGTGAAAGGATCTGAAGCTTCCTTT

j_gene: TRBJ2-7
v_gene: TRBV6-1
d_gene: TRBD1
abundance: .
CDR3aa: CASSDPPGQGLHEQYF
CDR3nt: TGTGCCAGCAGTGACCCCCCGGGACAGGGGCTCCACGAGCAGTACTTC

j_gene: TRBJ2-2
v_gene: TRBV30
d_gene: TRBD2
abundance: .
CDR3aa: CAWRLASNTGELFF
CDR3nt: TGTGCCTGGAGACTAGCGTCGAACACCGGGGAGCTGTTTTTT

j_gene: TRBJ2-3
v_gene: TRBV9
d_gene: TRBD2
abundance: few
CDR3aa: CASSVGAASGSPDTQYF
CDR3nt: TGTGCCAGCAGCGTAGGGGCGGCTAGCGGGAGTCCGGATACGCAGTATTTT

j_gene: TRBJ2-5
v_gene: TRBV27
d_gene: .
abundance: .
CDR3aa: CASSKGEETQYF
CDR3nt: TGTGCCAGCAGTAAGGGGGAAGAGACCCAGTACTTC

j_gene: TRBJ1-1
v_gene: TRBV7-8
d_gene: .
abundance: .
CDR3aa: CASSLVLQKNTEAFF
CDR3nt: TGTGCCAGCAGCTTAGTGTTGCAGAAGAACACTGAAGCTTTCTTT

j_gene: TRBJ2-5
v_gene: TRBV9
d_gene: TRBD1
abundance: .
CDR3aa: CASSFGTGGLLETQYF
CDR3nt: TGTGCCAGCAGCTTCGGGACAGGGGGCCTTTTAGAGACCCAGTACTTC

j_gene: TRBJ2-1
v_gene: TRBV25-1
d_gene: .
abundance: few
CDR3aa: CASSGGASGEQFF
CDR3nt: TGTGCCAGCAGTGGGGGGGCTAGCGGTGAGCAGTTCTTC

j_gene: TRBJ1-3
v_gene: TRBV18
d_gene: .
abundance: .
CDR3aa: CASSSYRVSGNTIYF
CDR3nt: TGTGCCAGCTCATCGTACAGGGTTTCTGGAAACACCATATATTTT

j_gene: TRBJ2-2
v_gene: TRBV7-7
d_gene: .
abundance: .
CDR3aa: CASSLERAQTGELFF
CDR3nt: TGTGCCAGCAGCTTAGAGCGAGCTCAAACCGGGGAGCTGTTTTTT

j_gene: TRBJ2-7
v_gene: TRBV9
d_gene: .
abundance: .
CDR3aa: CASSVAHPGSYEQYF
CDR3nt: TGTGCCAGCAGCGTAGCTCACCCAGGGTCCTACGAGCAGTACTTC

j_gene: TRBJ1-1
v_gene: TRBV5-1
d_gene: TRBD1
abundance: .
CDR3aa: CASGGPTGGTEAFF
CDR3nt: TGCGCCAGCGGCGGACCGACAGGGGGCACTGAAGCTTTCTTT

j_gene: TRBJ2-7
v_gene: TRBV5-4
d_gene: TRBD1
abundance: .
CDR3aa: CASSPDRGFLYEQYF
CDR3nt: TGTGCCAGCAGTCCTGACAGGGGGTTCCTTTACGAGCAGTACTTC

j_gene: TRBJ2-4
v_gene: TRBV28
d_gene: .
abundance: .
CDR3aa: CASSLTKGLIQYF
CDR3nt: TGTGCCAGCAGTTTAACGAAAGGACTTATTCAGTACTTC

j_gene: TRBJ1-1
v_gene: TRBV15
d_gene: .
abundance: few
CDR3aa: CATSREGVDTEAFF
CDR3nt: TGTGCCACCAGCAGAGAAGGGGTGGACACTGAAGCTTTCTTT

j_gene: TRBJ2-7
v_gene: TRBV4-1
d_gene: TRBD2
abundance: .
CDR3aa: CASSQEREGTYEQYF
CDR3nt: TGCGCCAGCAGCCAAGAGCGGGAGGGTACCTACGAGCAGTACTTC

j_gene: TRBJ2-3
v_gene: TRBV4-1
d_gene: TRBD2
abundance: .
CDR3aa: CASSHPGQREFIDTQYF
CDR3nt: TGCGCCAGCAGCCACCCGGGGCAGCGGGAGTTCATTGATACGCAGTATTTT

j_gene: TRBJ1-4
v_gene: TRBV29-1
d_gene: TRBD1
abundance: .
CDR3aa: CSVGTGGANEKLFF
CDR3nt: TGCAGCGTTGGAACAGGGGGGGCTAATGAGAAACTGTTTTTT

j_gene: TRBJ1-5
v_gene: TRBV7-8
d_gene: .
abundance: .
CDR3aa: CASSPGEINQPQHF
CDR3nt: TGTGCCAGCAGCCCCGGAGAAATCAATCAGCCCCAGCATTTT

j_gene: TRBJ2-7
v_gene: TRBV7-2
d_gene: TRBD2
abundance: .
CDR3aa: CASSISGVSYEQYF
CDR3nt: TGTGCCAGCAGCATTAGCGGGGTCTCCTACGAGCAGTACTTC

j_gene: TRBJ2-7
v_gene: TRBV7-9
d_gene: .
abundance: few
CDR3aa: CASSITGSEQYF
CDR3nt: TGTGCCAGCAGCATCACAGGATCCGAGCAGTACTTC

j_gene: TRBJ2-7
v_gene: TRBV2
d_gene: .
abundance: .
CDR3aa: CASTPTGSYEQYF
CDR3nt: TGTGCCAGCACACCTACAGGGTCCTACGAGCAGTACTTC

j_gene: TRBJ2-7
v_gene: TRBV30
d_gene: .
abundance: .
CDR3aa: CAWSVRLEQYF
CDR3nt: TGTGCCTGGAGTGTCAGGCTAGAGCAGTACTTC

j_gene: TRBJ2-2
v_gene: TRBV7-6
d_gene: .
abundance: .
CDR3aa: CASSFGNGELFF
CDR3nt: TGTGCCAGCAGCTTCGGGAATGGGGAGCTGTTTTTT

j_gene: TRBJ1-1
v_gene: TRBV6-1
d_gene: .
abundance: .
CDR3aa: CASSEGGVGVSEAFF
CDR3nt: TGTGCCAGCAGTGAAGGCGGTGTTGGCGTCTCTGAAGCTTTCTTT

j_gene: TRBJ1-1
v_gene: TRBV18
d_gene: .
abundance: once
CDR3aa: CASSPGRAEAFF
CDR3nt: TGTGCCAGCTCACCAGGCAGGGCTGAAGCTTTCTTT